Each of the 9 T cell receptor beta chains below was sequenced from the same sample in a study of shared clonotypes between healthy human individuals. Assay used: immunoSEQ multiplex PCR; TCRdb lists only in-frame clones, some missing. Of under 750,000 clones in the sample, around 77% were seen once. Source material: memory CD4+ T cells sorted from blood. Regarding subset: CD45RA-negative fraction. These receptors came from a woman in her thirties in good health.

The chain couples TRBV6-6 to TRBJ1-4; D remains unclear. V was trimmed by 8 bases and J by 4 bases, leaving 17 bases between them. Germline lookup yields CDR1 MNHNY and CDR2 SVGAGI (reference sequence). The length of the CDR3 is 15 residues. CDR3 protein: CASRSNTFNNEKLFF. Written as DNA, the CDR3 is TGTGCCAGCCGCTCTAACACCTTCAATAATGAAAAACTGTTTTTT.

This clone appeared once. The DNA for the CDR3 is TGTGCCTGGAGTGTACTAGCCGGAACCCAATACAATGAGCAGTTCTTC. It encodes CAWSVLAGTQYNEQFF. The chain uses TRBV30 and TRBJ2-1, with D possibly TRBD2 on 6 matching bases. Germline V lookup: CDR1 GTSNPN, CDR2 SVGIG (reference sequence). Trimming took 0 bases from V and 4 from J, leaving 16 bases between them. The CDR3 runs 16 residues. Drawing the rest from reference TRBV30 and TRBJ2-1, the complete variable domain is SQTIHQWPATLVQPVGSPLSLECTVEGTSNPNLYWYRQAAGRGLQLLFYSVGIGQISSEVPQNLSASRPQDRQFILSSKKLLLSDSGFYLCAWSVLAGTQYNEQFFGPGTRLTVL.

V usage is TRBV6-6 and J usage is TRBJ2-7, with 13 bases matching TRBD2. The CDR3 is 15 residues long. Germline CDR1 reads MNHNY; CDR2 reads SVGAGI (reference sequence). Trimming at V came to 4 bases and at J to 5 bases, leaving 5 bases not matched to a gene. The CDR3 protein is CASSSGLAGANEQYF. CDR3 nucleotide sequence: TGTGCCAGCAGTTCAGGACTAGCGGGAGCCAACGAGCAGTACTTC.

The rearrangement links TRBV28 to TRBJ1-2, with TRBD1 identical over 12 bases. J gave up 0 bases and V 6 bases, and 11 bases lay outside the gene matches. There are 18 residues in the CDR3. Germline CDR1 MDHEN, CDR2 SYDVKM. CDR3 sequence (DNA): TGTGCCAGCAGCACACCCGGGACAGGGGGCCGAGCTAACTATGGCTACACCTTC. This encodes CASSTPGTGGRANYGYTF.

This chain joins TRBV18 and TRBJ2-7; D remains ambiguous. The CDR3 consists of 15 residues. Trimming left V 2 bases short and J 3 bases short, with 14 bases between. From germline, CDR1 is KGHSH and CDR2 LQKENI. This chain's CDR3 is CASSPFRADIYEQYF. The CDR3 nucleotides read TGTGCCAGCTCACCATTCCGGGCTGATATCTACGAGCAGTACTTC.

At least ten counts were recorded for this clone. The sample contains more than one DNA sequence encoding this CDR3. This chain joins TRBV5-1 and TRBJ2-3, with TRBD1 as a possible D gene (6 bases). The CDR3 spans 13 residues. Trimming stripped 2 bases from V and 3 bases from J, with 7 bases between. Germline values: CDR1 SGHRS, CDR2 YFSETQ. The CDR3 nucleotides are TGCGCCAGCAGCTTTGGACAGACAGATACGCAGTATTTT. Protein sequence: CASSFGQTDTQYF.

In its sample, this clone was seen many times. The CDR3 here is CASSLDGIGSDTQYF. The DNA of the CDR3 is TGCGCCAGCAGCTTGGACGGGATTGGCTCAGATACGCAGTATTTT. The chain employs TRBV5-1 and TRBJ2-3, with D possibly TRBD2 on 5 matching bases. Germline V gives CDR1 SGHRS, CDR2 YFSETQ. The length of the CDR3 is 15 residues. Deletions cut 0 bases from V and 4 bases from J, with 12 bases between.

CDR3 bases: TGTGCCAGCAGCGTAGGGACTGAAAGTGAAAAACTGTTTTTT. It yields the protein CASSVGTESEKLFF. The chain combines TRBV9 with TRBJ1-4; no firm D call. This CDR3 is built from 14 residues. V shed 0 bases and J shed 7 bases, with 10 bases lying between them. CDR1 SGDLS and CDR2 YYNGEE come from the germline V gene.

In its sample, this clone was seen once. The chain carries TRBV6-4 and TRBJ1-1; 7 nucleotides line up with TRBD1. Germline trimming cut 5 bases from V and 5 bases from J; bases unmatched to any gene: 5. Germline CDR1 MRHNA, CDR2 SNTAGT. The CDR3 covers 13 residues. This chain's CDR3 is CASSKSGGTEAFF. The CDR3 nucleotides are TGTGCCAGCAGTAAATCAGGGGGTACTGAAGCTTTCTTT.